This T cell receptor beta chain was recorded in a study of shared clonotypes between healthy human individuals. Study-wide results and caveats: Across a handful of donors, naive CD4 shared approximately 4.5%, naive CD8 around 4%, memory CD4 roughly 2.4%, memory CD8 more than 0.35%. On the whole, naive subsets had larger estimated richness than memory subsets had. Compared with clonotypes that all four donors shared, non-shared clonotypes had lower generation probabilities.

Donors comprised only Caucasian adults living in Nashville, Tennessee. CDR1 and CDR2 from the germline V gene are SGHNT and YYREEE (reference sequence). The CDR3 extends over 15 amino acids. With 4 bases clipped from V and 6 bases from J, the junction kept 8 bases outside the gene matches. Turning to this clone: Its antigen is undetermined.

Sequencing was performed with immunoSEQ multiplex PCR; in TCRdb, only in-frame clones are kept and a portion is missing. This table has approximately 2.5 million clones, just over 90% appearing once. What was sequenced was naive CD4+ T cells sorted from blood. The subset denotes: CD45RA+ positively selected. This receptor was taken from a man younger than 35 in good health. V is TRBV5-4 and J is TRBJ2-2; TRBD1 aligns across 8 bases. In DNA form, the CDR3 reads TGTGCCAGCAGCACGACAGGGGTGAGCCCCGGGGAGCTGTTTTTT. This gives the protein CASSTTGVSPGELFF. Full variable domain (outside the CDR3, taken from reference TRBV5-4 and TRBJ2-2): ETGVTQSPTHLIKTRGQQVTLRCSSQSGHNTVSWYQQALGQGPQFIFQYYREEENGRGNFPPRFSGLQFPNYSSELNVNALELDDSALYLCASSTTGVSPGELFFGEGSRLTVL.